A single sample gave rise to the 26 T cell receptor beta chains below, sequenced in a study of cytomegalovirus exposure and HLA in healthy donors. PCR used 60 Vbeta primers and 13 Jbeta primers. The protocol was immunoSEQ multiplex PCR, while the TCRdb copy is restricted to in-frame clones and leaves out a portion. Seen here are about 200,000 clones, roughly 80% observed once, and the top ten hold 15% to 18%. The sample was PBMCs. The receptors derive from a man in his forties in good health and CMV-seronegative.

V and J are TRBV27 and TRBJ1-3; D may be TRBD1 (6 bases). Trimming pared 2 bases from V and 2 bases from J, leaving 10 bases between. The germline V gene has CDR1 MNHEY and CDR2 SMNVEV (reference sequence). CDR3 length equals 15 residues. CDR3: CASSLTGGTGNTIYF. Written as DNA, the CDR3 is TGTGCCAGCAGTTTAACGGGGGGCACTGGAAACACCATATATTTT.

Only one count was recorded for this clone. The J gene is TRBJ2-2, the V gene TRBV9; 12 nucleotides agree with TRBD2. The trim removed 0 bases at V and 7 bases at J, leaving 7 bases unmatched. CDR1 and CDR2 (germline): SGDLS, YYNGEE. This CDR3 is 17 amino acids long. In DNA form, the CDR3 reads TGTGCCAGCAGCGTAGGCCTAGCGGGAGGGCCGGGCGGGGAGCTGTTTTTT. This encodes CASSVGLAGGPGGELFF.

V and J are TRBV29-1 and TRBJ2-4; possibly TRBD2 for D (6 bases). Germline V gene data show CDR1 as SQVTM and CDR2 as ANQGSEA. This CDR3 spans 14 amino acids. This CDR3 is CSVLSGGAKNIQYF. The CDR3 bases are TGCAGTGTTCTCTCTGGGGGGGCCAAAAACATTCAGTACTTC.

J is TRBJ1-2 and V is TRBV6-5; the match to TRBD1 covers 7 bases. The trim removed 6 bases at V and 4 bases at J, leaving 5 bases unmatched. The germline V gene has CDR1 MNHEY and CDR2 SVGAGI. This CDR3 comprises 13 residues. In nucleotides, the CDR3 is TGTGCCAGCAGGGAGGGGACAGCCTATGGCTACACCTTC. This gives the protein CASREGTAYGYTF.

V and J are TRBV19 and TRBJ2-7, with D perhaps TRBD2 (6 bases). V was clipped by 5 bases and J by 2 bases, with 19 bases between them. This CDR3 is 16 amino acids long. Germline CDR1 is LNHDA and CDR2 is SQIVND (reference sequence). The CDR3 DNA is TGTGCCAGTAGTCCCTCGATGGGGGGATACACCTACGAGCAGTACTTC. It specifies CASSPSMGGYTYEQYF.

J is TRBJ2-2 and V is TRBV13; the match to TRBD2 covers 10 bases. J was trimmed by 5 bases and V by 5 bases; bases with no gene match: 8. This CDR3 is built from 16 residues. The V gene's germline CDR1 is PRHDT and CDR2 FYEKMQ (reference sequence). CDR3 DNA sequence: TGTGCCAGCAGCAAAGCGGGAGGGCCGGGGACCGGGGAGCTGTTTTTT. Translated: CASSKAGGPGTGELFF.

V usage is TRBV9 and J usage is TRBJ1-1; possible D gene TRBD1, 5 bases. V shed 4 bases and J shed 4 bases, with 14 bases lying between them. This CDR3 contains 14 residues. Germline V gives CDR1 SGDLS, CDR2 YYNGEE. The CDR3: CASSPGRGATEAFF. The CDR3 nucleotides read TGTGCCAGCAGCCCAGGCCGCGGGGCCACTGAAGCTTTCTTT.

DNA of the CDR3: TGTGCCAGCAGCCAAGATGGGCCCTACGAGCAGTACTTC. As protein: CASSQDGPYEQYF. The rearrangement links TRBV14 to TRBJ2-5; D unresolved. The better agreement between TRBJ2-7 and the DNA end casts doubt on the J call. This CDR3 is built from 13 residues. CDR1 SGHDN and CDR2 FVKESK come from the germline V gene.

This clone showed up just once. This sequence joins TRBV2 and TRBJ2-7, with 10 positions matching TRBD2. The V gene end was trimmed by 8 bases and the J gene end by 2 bases; junction bases not matched to a gene: 6. The V gene's germline CDR1 is SNHLY and CDR2 FYNNEI. CDR3 length: 14 amino acids. This CDR3 reads CASYDGLAAYEQYF. The CDR3, as DNA: TGTGCCAGCTACGATGGACTAGCGGCCTACGAGCAGTACTTC.

The chain joins TRBV4-1 to TRBJ2-7; possibly TRBD2 for D (5 bases). The ends were cut back, 4 bases at V and 2 bases at J, with 9 bases in the middle. This CDR3 comprises 13 residues. Germline CDR1 reads MGHRA; CDR2 reads YSYEKL. The CDR3, as DNA: TGCGCCAGCAGCCCCGGGATCGCCTACGAGCAGTACTTC. Protein product: CASSPGIAYEQYF.

The chain uses TRBV7-2 and TRBJ1-5; D gene ambiguous. The germline CDR1 and CDR2 sequences are SGHTA and FQGNSA. This CDR3 has 22 residues. Between the trimmed V and J ends, which lost 0 bases and 1 base, there was a span of 28 bases. The CDR3 DNA is TGTGCCAGCAGCTTAGCGGTTCGGGTACTACCCCTAATCAGTTCGAGCAATCAGCCCCAGCATTTT. The encoded protein is CASSLAVRVLPLISSSNQPQHF.

This clone has a single count. This rearrangement joins TRBV13 to TRBJ2-2; 9 bases align to TRBD1. The CDR3 length is 16 residues. Germline V lookup: CDR1 PRHDT, CDR2 FYEKMQ (reference sequence). V was pared by 5 bases and J by 5 bases, with 9 bases of the junction left unmatched. The CDR3 DNA follows: TGTGCCAGCAGCCCCGAGGGACAGGGCCTTACCGGGGAGCTGTTTTTT. Amino acids: CASSPEGQGLTGELFF.

The J gene is TRBJ2-3, the V gene TRBV5-1, with TRBD2 matching over 15 bases. The CDR3 is 16 residues long. The V and J ends lost 4 bases and 3 bases, in that order; junction bases with no gene match: 3. Per germline, CDR1 SGHRS and CDR2 YFSETQ. For the CDR3, the DNA is TGCGCCAGCAGCGTCGGGACTAGCGGGAGGACAGATACGCAGTATTTT. Residues: CASSVGTSGRTDTQYF.

This clone appeared a single time. The gene calls are TRBV5-1 and TRBJ2-3; 7 bases map to TRBD2. The CDR3 consists of 15 residues. V dropped 2 bases and J dropped 1; count of bases not matched to a gene: 4. From germline, CDR1 is SGHRS and CDR2 YFSETQ. The CDR3 here is CASSLFAGGTDTQYF. CDR3 nucleotide sequence: TGCGCCAGCAGCTTATTCGCGGGAGGCACAGATACGCAGTATTTT.

V and J are TRBV2 and TRBJ1-1; 8 positions agree with TRBD1. CDR1 SNHLY and CDR2 FYNNEI come from the germline V gene. Trimming at V came to 6 bases and at J to 5 bases, leaving 5 bases not matched to a gene. CDR3 size: 13 residues. CDR3 nucleotide sequence: TGTGCCAGCAGGGGACAGGCGGGGACTGAAGCTTTCTTT. Its protein is CASRGQAGTEAFF. Drawing the rest from reference TRBV2 and TRBJ1-1, the complete variable domain is EPEVTQTPSHQVTQMGQEVILRCVPISNHLYFYWYRQILGQKVEFLVSFYNNEISEKSEIFDDQFSVERPDGSNFTLKIRSTKLEDSAMYFCASRGQAGTEAFFGQGTRLTVV.

The gene calls are TRBV28 and TRBJ2-7, with D tentatively TRBD1 (6 bases). V lost 2 bases and J 7 bases, leaving 12 bases between the germline ends. This CDR3 spans 13 amino acids. Germline V lookup: CDR1 MDHEN, CDR2 SYDVKM. This chain's CDR3 is CASSLRGMAEQYF. Here the CDR3 DNA reads TGTGCCAGCAGTTTAAGGGGGATGGCGGAGCAGTACTTC.

The gene calls are TRBV4-1 and TRBJ2-1; D ambiguous. The CDR3 is 17 residues long. Trimming left V 0 bases short and J 0 bases short, with 12 bases between. Germline lookup yields CDR1 MGHRA and CDR2 YSYEKL. This CDR3 is CASSQDVQVGSYNEQFF. CDR3 DNA: TGCGCCAGCAGCCAAGACGTCCAGGTGGGCTCCTACAATGAGCAGTTCTTC.

The genes are TRBV19 and TRBJ2-5; TRBD2 aligns across 10 bases. The CDR3 loop spans 15 amino acids. The V gene's germline CDR1 is LNHDA and CDR2 SQIVND (reference sequence). The junction had 3 bases not matched to a gene; V was cut back by 4 bases and J by 1 base. The CDR3 coding sequence is TGTGCCAGTAGTAGGGCTAGCGGGGGCCAAGAGACCCAGTACTTC. This encodes CASSRASGGQETQYF.

The genes are TRBV7-9 and TRBJ2-7; D is possibly TRBD2 (6 bases). V gave up 4 bases and J gave up 2 bases, with 15 bases separating them. CDR3 length equals 15 residues. Germline CDR1 reads SEHNR; CDR2 reads FQNEAQ (reference sequence). The CDR3 protein is CASSSPRDWAYEQYF. The CDR3 bases are TGTGCCAGCAGCTCCCCTCGGGACTGGGCCTACGAGCAGTACTTC.

This clone has just one count. The chain combines TRBV4-1 with TRBJ2-7; 11 bases are a match to TRBD2. The junction had 7 bases not matched to a gene; V was cut back by 5 bases and J by 4 bases. This CDR3 has 15 residues. Germline CDR1 reads MGHRA; CDR2 reads YSYEKL. DNA for the CDR3: TGCGCCAGCAGCTTTAGCGGGGGGGCAGGGTACGAGCAGTACTTC. Its protein is CASSFSGGAGYEQYF.

This chain uses TRBV28 with TRBJ2-7; 9 bases map to TRBD2. The CDR3 runs 15 residues. V was clipped by 5 bases and J by 3 bases; unmatched bases: 8. Germline V gene sequence: CDR1 MDHEN, CDR2 SYDVKM. The CDR3 DNA is TGTGCCAGCAGTCAAATAGCGGGAGTTAACTACGAGCAGTACTTC. It specifies CASSQIAGVNYEQYF.

V and J are TRBV19 and TRBJ1-1, with D possibly TRBD1 on 5 matching bases. Germline V lookup: CDR1 LNHDA, CDR2 SQIVND (reference sequence). This CDR3 spans 12 amino acids. Trimming left V 9 bases short and J 0 bases short, with 8 bases between. CDR3 nucleotides: TGTGCCAGCTCCAGGGTGAACACTGAAGCTTTCTTT. Translation gives CASSRVNTEAFF.

V gene TRBV6-5 combines with J gene TRBJ1-1; the match to TRBD1 covers 10 bases. Unmatched junction bases numbered 3, after V lost 7 bases and J lost 1 base. The CDR3 spans 14 residues. Germline values: CDR1 MNHEY, CDR2 SVGAGI. CDR3 amino acids: CASTWTGGNTEAFF. The CDR3 DNA is TGTGCCAGCACCTGGACAGGGGGGAACACTGAAGCTTTCTTT.

This clone was seen more than once but under ten times. The rearrangement links TRBV7-2 to TRBJ1-5; D perhaps matches TRBD1 (5 bases). This CDR3 has 15 amino acids. Trimming removed 4 bases from V and 1 base from J, with 11 bases in between. Germline values: CDR1 SGHTA, CDR2 FQGNSA. CDR3 sequence (DNA): TGTGCCAGCAGCTCCGGGGGGGGGAGCAATCAGCCCCAGCATTTT. Protein sequence: CASSSGGGSNQPQHF.

This clone has just one count. The chain is built from TRBV5-6 and TRBJ2-5; 12 positions agree with TRBD2. V was pared by 1 base and J by 3 bases, with 10 bases of the junction left unmatched. The CDR3 covers 18 residues. Germline CDR1 SGHDT, CDR2 YYEEEE. The CDR3 is CASSLYLRLAGVEETQYF. CDR3 bases: TGTGCCAGCAGCTTGTATCTGAGACTAGCGGGAGTGGAAGAGACCCAGTACTTC. Complete variable domain (other parts from reference TRBV5-6 and TRBJ2-5): DAGVTQSPTHLIKTRGQQVTLRCSPKSGHDTVSWYQQALGQGPQFIFQYYEEEERQRGNFPDRFSGHQFPNYSSELNVNALLLGDSALYLCASSLYLRLAGVEETQYFGPGTRLLVL.

The rearrangement links TRBV18 to TRBJ2-1; 11 bases are shared with TRBD2. Germline CDR1 KGHSH, CDR2 LQKENI. The trim removed 5 bases at V and 9 bases at J, leaving 9 bases unmatched. The CDR3 loop spans 15 amino acids. The DNA of the CDR3 is TGTGCCAGCTCAGGAGGGACTAGCGGACTGAGTGAGCAGTTCTTC. Encoded protein: CASSGGTSGLSEQFF.